The clone carrying this TCR beta chain has only a few counts. Its antigen is not identified. The data derive from a study of T-cell reconstitution after alpha-beta-depleted transplantation in children. Germline V gene lookup returns CDR1 SGHDT and CDR2 YYEEEE. Trimming pared 0 bases from V and 4 bases from J, leaving 11 bases between. This CDR3 has 15 amino acids. Whole-study results and caveats: Expanded clones from the graft, numbering several hundred, reportedly supplied alpha-beta T cells about two months after transplant. A year had passed since transplant, and T-cell counts and diversity by then came mostly from newly produced T cells. The origin of high day-60 TCRbeta diversity in some patients lay in surviving recipient T cells and thymic progenitors.

The library targeted TCRbeta and was prepared with unique molecular identifiers. TCRdb passed the PCR reads through MiXCR, listing each CDR3 protein once. The sample lists around 960,000 distinct CDR3 sequences; roughly 29% were seen once. The input for sequencing was PBMCs, mostly from graft donor cells, taken 360 days after TCRalphabeta/CD19-depleted stem cell transplant. The chain carries TRBV5-6 and TRBJ2-1; D possibly corresponds to TRBD2 (7 bases). This sequence originates from a boy under two years old who had a stem cell transplant for SCID, so the T cells may come from the graft donor. The chain's CDR3 is CASSLVGGRYNEQFF. DNA for the CDR3: TGTGCCAGCAGCTTGGTCGGGGGGCGATACAATGAGCAGTTCTTC.